Listed below are T cell receptor beta chains from one sample, sequenced in a study of T-cell reconstitution after alpha-beta-depleted transplantation in children. From the PCR reads, TCRdb called clonotypes with MiXCR, one entry per CDR3 protein. The sample has a few hundred thousand distinct CDR3 sequences, roughly 17% seen once; the top ten hold approximately 28%. This material consisted of PBMCs, mostly from graft donor cells, taken 360 days after TCRalphabeta/CD19-depleted stem cell transplant. These receptors were taken from a boy under two years old who had a stem cell transplant for Wiskott-Aldrich syndrome, so the T cells may come from the graft donor. Each CDR3 is given with its conserved first and last residue. Each record gives: CDR3 DNA, CDR3 protein, D gene, J gene, V gene, clone size. D genes are given only for firm matches. Clone size is shown for a subset of rows, as once, few, many or a class of expanded clone.

DNA: TGTGCCAGCAGCCAGGGTCTAGCGGGGGGGCCTGAGCAGTTCTTC
CDR3: CASSQGLAGGPEQFF
D: TRBD2
J: TRBJ2-1
V: TRBV3-1
size: NA

DNA: TGTGCCATCAAGGTGGGACGCGACACCGGGGAGCTGTTTTTT
CDR3: CAIKVGRDTGELFF
D: NA
J: TRBJ2-2
V: TRBV10-3
size: few

DNA: TGCAGTGCTAGGAAGGGTGTGGGGATAATGAACACTGAAGCTTTCTTT
CDR3: CSARKGVGIMNTEAFF
D: NA
J: TRBJ1-1
V: TRBV20-1
size: few

DNA: TGTGCCAGCAGCCCGTGGGGGGGGCCGATTCCTCTCTCCTACGAGCAGTACTTC
CDR3: CASSPWGGPIPLSYEQYF
D: NA
J: TRBJ2-7
V: TRBV7-8
size: few

DNA: TGCAGCGTTGAAGGCGGGGGGGATGTCTACGAGCAGTACTTC
CDR3: CSVEGGGDVYEQYF
D: TRBD2
J: TRBJ2-7
V: TRBV29-1
size: few

DNA: TGCAGCGTCCAACAGGACCCCTACGAGCAGTACTTC
CDR3: CSVQQDPYEQYF
D: NA
J: TRBJ2-7
V: TRBV29-1
size: NA

DNA: TGCAGTGCTAGAGATGTCGGGGGGCCGACAGATACGCAGTATTTT
CDR3: CSARDVGGPTDTQYF
D: NA
J: TRBJ2-3
V: TRBV20-1
size: NA

DNA: TGTGCCAGCAGCGAACAGGGGTACACTGAAGCTTTCTTT
CDR3: CASSEQGYTEAFF
D: TRBD1
J: TRBJ1-1
V: TRBV11-2
size: many

DNA: TGTGCCAGCAGGGGAACCACCTCCCCCGGGGAGCAGTACTTC
CDR3: CASRGTTSPGEQYF
D: NA
J: TRBJ2-7
V: TRBV7-2
size: NA

DNA: TGTGCCAGCAGTCGTACAGGGGGCAATGCTGAAGCTTTCTTT
CDR3: CASSRTGGNAEAFF
D: TRBD1
J: TRBJ1-1
V: TRBV6-2/TRBV6-3
size: few

DNA: TGTGCCAGCAGTCGGTGGAATACAGGGGGCTTGAGCACAGATACGCAGTATTTT
CDR3: CASSRWNTGGLSTDTQYF
D: TRBD1
J: TRBJ2-3
V: TRBV27
size: NA

DNA: TGTGCCAGCAGCCCGTCCGGGGGAGTTCGGGAGCAGTACTTC
CDR3: CASSPSGGVREQYF
D: NA
J: TRBJ2-7
V: TRBV12-3/TRBV12-4
size: few

DNA: TGCGCCAGCAGTATTGGAGGGGTGACCCAGTACTTC
CDR3: CASSIGGVTQYF
D: NA
J: TRBJ2-5
V: TRBV10-2
size: few

DNA: TGTGCCAGCAGCACGGGACCGCGCACAGATACGCAGTATTTT
CDR3: CASSTGPRTDTQYF
D: NA
J: TRBJ2-3
V: TRBV9
size: NA

DNA: TGTGCCAGCAGCTTGGGGGACTTGAGCTCCTACAATGAGCAGTTCTTC
CDR3: CASSLGDLSSYNEQFF
D: NA
J: TRBJ2-1
V: TRBV5-6
size: few

DNA: TGTGCCAGCAGACTGACTAGCGACACAGATACGCAGTATTTT
CDR3: CASRLTSDTDTQYF
D: TRBD2
J: TRBJ2-3
V: TRBV12-3/TRBV12-4
size: few

DNA: TGCGCCAGCACCCGCGGGGGTCGAGGCACCGGGGAGCTGTTTTTT
CDR3: CASTRGGRGTGELFF
D: TRBD2
J: TRBJ2-2
V: TRBV5-1
size: few

DNA: TGTGCCAGCAGTTACTTTAGAGTGCTCAGCTCTGGAAACACCATATATTTT
CDR3: CASSYFRVLSSGNTIYF
D: NA
J: TRBJ1-3
V: TRBV6-5
size: NA

DNA: TGTGCCAGCCACTGGGACAGAAATCAGCCCCAGCATTTT
CDR3: CASHWDRNQPQHF
D: TRBD1
J: TRBJ1-5
V: TRBV6-6
size: NA

DNA: TGTGCCAGCAGTTACCAGACCCGGACCTACGAGCAGTACTTC
CDR3: CASSYQTRTYEQYF
D: NA
J: TRBJ2-7
V: TRBV6-5
size: few

DNA: TGTGCCAGCAGTAGACACAGGGGGGGGGAGACCCAGTACTTC
CDR3: CASSRHRGGETQYF
D: NA
J: TRBJ2-5
V: TRBV6-5
size: few

DNA: TGTGCCAGTAGTATCCAGGGGTCCAACTATGGCTACACCTTC
CDR3: CASSIQGSNYGYTF
D: NA
J: TRBJ1-2
V: TRBV19
size: NA

DNA: TGCAGTGCTAGAGATCAGCGGCGGGACAGGGGTGGCCAGCCCCAGCATTTT
CDR3: CSARDQRRDRGGQPQHF
D: TRBD1
J: TRBJ1-5
V: TRBV20-1
size: few

DNA: TGTGCCAGCGACATTAGCGGGAGAGGGACAGATACGCAGTATTTT
CDR3: CASDISGRGTDTQYF
D: TRBD2
J: TRBJ2-3
V: TRBV2
size: NA

DNA: TGTGCCAGCAGTGAATCGGGCAGGGAATTCAGAGAGACCCAGTACTTC
CDR3: CASSESGREFRETQYF
D: NA
J: TRBJ2-5
V: TRBV25-1
size: NA

DNA: TGTGCCAGCAGCCCCGTGGGGGACAATGAGCAGTTCTTC
CDR3: CASSPVGDNEQFF
D: NA
J: TRBJ2-1
V: TRBV7-9
size: NA

DNA: TGTGCAAGTCGCTTACTTTCGAGGGGGACAGTGCTTAAGATAGGCTCCTACAATGAGCAGTTCTTC
CDR3: CASRLLSRGTVLKIGSYNEQFF
D: NA
J: TRBJ2-1
V: TRBV12-2
size: NA

DNA: TGTGCCAGCAGTTTAGAGGGGACACCCCTCCACTTT
CDR3: CASSLEGTPLHF
D: NA
J: TRBJ1-6
V: TRBV12-3/TRBV12-4
size: NA

DNA: TGTGCCACCAGTGATCCCCGGGACAGTGAATACAATGAGCAGTTCTTC
CDR3: CATSDPRDSEYNEQFF
D: TRBD1
J: TRBJ2-1
V: TRBV24-1
size: NA

DNA: TGTGCCAGCAGTTTCCAGGCCTCGGGGACTAGCGGGAGACGGTACGAGCAGTACTTC
CDR3: CASSFQASGTSGRRYEQYF
D: TRBD2
J: TRBJ2-7
V: TRBV6-2/TRBV6-3
size: NA

DNA: TGTGCCAGCAGTTCCCGCTGGGGCTATGGCTACACCTTC
CDR3: CASSSRWGYGYTF
D: NA
J: TRBJ1-2
V: TRBV12-3/TRBV12-4
size: few